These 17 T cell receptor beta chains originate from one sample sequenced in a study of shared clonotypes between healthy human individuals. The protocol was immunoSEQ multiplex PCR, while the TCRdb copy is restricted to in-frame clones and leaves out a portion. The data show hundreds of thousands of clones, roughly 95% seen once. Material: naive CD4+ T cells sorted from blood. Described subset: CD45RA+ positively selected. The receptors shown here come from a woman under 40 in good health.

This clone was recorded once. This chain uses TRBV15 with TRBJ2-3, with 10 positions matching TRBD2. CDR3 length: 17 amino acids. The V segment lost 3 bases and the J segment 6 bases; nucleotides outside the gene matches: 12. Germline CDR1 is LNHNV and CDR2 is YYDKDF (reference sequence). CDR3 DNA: TGTGCCACCAGCAGGCTCCGACTAGCGGGTGGGGGGGATACGCAGTATTTT. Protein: CATSRLRLAGGGDTQYF. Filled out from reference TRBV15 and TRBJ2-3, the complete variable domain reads DAMVIQNPRYQVTQFGKPVTLSCSQTLNHNVMYWYQQKSSQAPKLLFHYYDKDFNNEADTPDNFQSRRPNTSFCFLDIRSPGLGDTAMYLCATSRLRLAGGGDTQYFGPGTRLTVL.

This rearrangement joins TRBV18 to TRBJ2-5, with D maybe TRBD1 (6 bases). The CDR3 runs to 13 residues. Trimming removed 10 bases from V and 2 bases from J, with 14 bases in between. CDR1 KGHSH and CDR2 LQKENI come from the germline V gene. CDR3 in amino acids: CAIAQGRQETQYF. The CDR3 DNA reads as TGTGCCATTGCTCAGGGGCGTCAAGAGACCCAGTACTTC.

For the CDR3, the DNA is TGTGCCAGCAGCTCAACGGATACTGTTAATGAAAAACTGTTTTTT. This sequence encodes CASSSTDTVNEKLFF. The chain is built from TRBV11-2 and TRBJ1-4; D remains unclear. The CDR3 totals 15 residues. Germline CDR1 reads SGHAT; CDR2 reads FQNNGV. Deletions cut 4 bases from V and 4 bases from J, with 13 bases between. Based on the CDR3 plus reference TRBV11-2 and TRBJ1-4, the full variable domain is EAGVAQSPRYKIIEKRQSVAFWCNPISGHATLYWYQQILGQGPKLLIQFQNNGVVDDSQLPKDRFSAERLKGVDSTLKIQPAKLEDSAVYLCASSSTDTVNEKLFFGSGTQLSVL.

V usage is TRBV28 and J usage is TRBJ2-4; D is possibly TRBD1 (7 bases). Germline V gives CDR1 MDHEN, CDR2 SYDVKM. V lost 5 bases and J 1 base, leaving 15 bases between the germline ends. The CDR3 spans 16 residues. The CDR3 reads CASSLGGGGAKNIQYF. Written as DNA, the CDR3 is TGTGCCAGCAGTCTAGGGGGCGGAGGGGCCAAAAACATTCAGTACTTC.

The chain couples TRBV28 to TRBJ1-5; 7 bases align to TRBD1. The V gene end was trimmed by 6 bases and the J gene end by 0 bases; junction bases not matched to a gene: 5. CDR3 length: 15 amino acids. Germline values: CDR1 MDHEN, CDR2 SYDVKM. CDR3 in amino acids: CASSLDRDSNQPQHF. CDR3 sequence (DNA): TGTGCCAGCAGCCTAGACAGGGATAGCAATCAGCCCCAGCATTTT.

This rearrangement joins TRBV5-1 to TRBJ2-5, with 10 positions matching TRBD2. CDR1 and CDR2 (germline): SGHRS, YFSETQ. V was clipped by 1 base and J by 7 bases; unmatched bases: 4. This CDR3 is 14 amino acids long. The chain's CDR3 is CASSLTSGMVTQYF. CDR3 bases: TGCGCCAGCAGCTTGACTAGCGGGATGGTGACCCAGTACTTC.

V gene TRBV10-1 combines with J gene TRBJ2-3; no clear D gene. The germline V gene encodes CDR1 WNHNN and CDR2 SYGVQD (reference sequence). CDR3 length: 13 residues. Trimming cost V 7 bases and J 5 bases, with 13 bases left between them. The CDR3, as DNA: TGCGCCAGCACCCGAGATCCGGGAGATACGCAGTATTTT. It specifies CASTRDPGDTQYF.

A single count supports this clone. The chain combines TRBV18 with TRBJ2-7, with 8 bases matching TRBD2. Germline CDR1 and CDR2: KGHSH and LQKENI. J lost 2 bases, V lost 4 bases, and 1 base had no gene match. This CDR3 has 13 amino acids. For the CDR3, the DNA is TGTGCCAGCTCACAGACTAGCGCCTACGAGCAGTACTTC. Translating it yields CASSQTSAYEQYF.

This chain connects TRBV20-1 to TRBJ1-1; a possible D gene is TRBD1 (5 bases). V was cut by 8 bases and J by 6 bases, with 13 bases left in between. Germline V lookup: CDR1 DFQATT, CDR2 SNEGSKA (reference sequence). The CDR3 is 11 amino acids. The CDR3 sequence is CSTRRTSEAFF. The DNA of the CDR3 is TGCAGTACCCGACGGACATCTGAAGCTTTCTTT.

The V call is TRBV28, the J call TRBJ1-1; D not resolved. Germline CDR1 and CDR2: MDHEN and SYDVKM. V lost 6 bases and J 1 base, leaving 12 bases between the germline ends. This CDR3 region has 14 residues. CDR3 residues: CASSPHSGNTEAFF. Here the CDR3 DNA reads TGTGCCAGCAGCCCACACTCGGGGAACACTGAAGCTTTCTTT.

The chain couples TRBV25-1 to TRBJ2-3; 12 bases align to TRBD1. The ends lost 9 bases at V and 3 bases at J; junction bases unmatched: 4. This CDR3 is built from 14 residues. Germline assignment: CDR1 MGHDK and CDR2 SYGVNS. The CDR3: CARKGQGATDTQYF. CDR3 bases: TGTGCCAGGAAGGGACAGGGGGCTACAGATACGCAGTATTTT.

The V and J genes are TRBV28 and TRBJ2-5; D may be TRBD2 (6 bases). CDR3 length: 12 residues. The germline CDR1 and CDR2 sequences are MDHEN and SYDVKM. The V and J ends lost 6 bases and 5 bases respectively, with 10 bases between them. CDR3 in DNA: TGTGCCAGCAGGGAGGGCCGGGAGACCCAGTACTTC. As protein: CASREGRETQYF.

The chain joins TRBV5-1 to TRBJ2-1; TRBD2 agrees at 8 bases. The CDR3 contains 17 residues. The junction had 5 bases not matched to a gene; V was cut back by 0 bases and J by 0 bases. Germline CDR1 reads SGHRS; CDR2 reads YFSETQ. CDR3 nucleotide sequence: TGCGCCAGCAGCTTGGAACTAGCGGTTAGCTCCTACAATGAGCAGTTCTTC. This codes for CASSLELAVSSYNEQFF.

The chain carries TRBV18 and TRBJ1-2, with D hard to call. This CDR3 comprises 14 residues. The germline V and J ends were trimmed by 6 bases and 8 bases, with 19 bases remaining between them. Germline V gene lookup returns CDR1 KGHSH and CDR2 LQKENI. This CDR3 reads CASSIRTSSGGYTF. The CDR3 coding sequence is TGTGCCAGCTCGATTAGGACCTCATCGGGGGGCTACACCTTC.

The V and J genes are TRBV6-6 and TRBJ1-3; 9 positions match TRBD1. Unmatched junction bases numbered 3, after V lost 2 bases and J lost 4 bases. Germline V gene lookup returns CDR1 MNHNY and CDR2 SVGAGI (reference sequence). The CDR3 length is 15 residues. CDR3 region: CASSYGTGFGNTIYF. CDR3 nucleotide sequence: TGTGCCAGCAGTTACGGGACAGGGTTCGGAAACACCATATATTTT.

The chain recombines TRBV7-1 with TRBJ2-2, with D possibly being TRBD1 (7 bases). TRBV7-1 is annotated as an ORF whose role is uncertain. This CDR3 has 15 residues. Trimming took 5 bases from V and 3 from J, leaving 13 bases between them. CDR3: CASSLQGGDTGELFF. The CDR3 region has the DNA TGTGCCAGCAGCCTCCAGGGGGGTGACACCGGGGAGCTGTTTTTT.

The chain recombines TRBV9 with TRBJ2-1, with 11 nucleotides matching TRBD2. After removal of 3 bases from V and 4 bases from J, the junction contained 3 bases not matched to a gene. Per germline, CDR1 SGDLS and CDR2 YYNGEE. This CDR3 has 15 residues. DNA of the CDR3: TGTGCCAGCAGCGGGGGACTAGCGGATTACAATGAGCAGTTCTTC. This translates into CASSGGLADYNEQFF.